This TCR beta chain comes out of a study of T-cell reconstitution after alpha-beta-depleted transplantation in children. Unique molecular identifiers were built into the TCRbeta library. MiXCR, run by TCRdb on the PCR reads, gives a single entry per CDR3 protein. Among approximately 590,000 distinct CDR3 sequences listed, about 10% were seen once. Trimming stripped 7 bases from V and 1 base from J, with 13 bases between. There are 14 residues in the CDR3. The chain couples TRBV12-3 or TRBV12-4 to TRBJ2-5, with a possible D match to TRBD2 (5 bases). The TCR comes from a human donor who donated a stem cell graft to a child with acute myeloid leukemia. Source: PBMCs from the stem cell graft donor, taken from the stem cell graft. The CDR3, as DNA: TGTGCCAGCACTCCTAGGGCGGGCCAAGAGACCCAGTACTTC. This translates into CASTPRAGQETQYF.